A single sample is the source of the 21 T cell receptor beta chains below, sequenced in a study of Ad26.COV2.S vaccination and SARS-CoV-2 variants. Clones were sequenced by immunoSEQ multiplex PCR, and TCRdb holds only the in-frame ones, with some missing. The profile covers 300,000 to 400,000 clones, with under 95% appearing a single time and 3.5% to 4.5% taken by the ten largest. This sample comprised peripheral blood, obtained after recovery from COVID-19. These receptors were collected from a human donor who had recovered from COVID-19.

The rearrangement links TRBV6-5 to TRBJ2-1; D not certain. V dropped 8 bases and J dropped 1 base, with 9 bases sitting between them. Germline-derived CDR1 and CDR2 are MNHEY and SVGAGI. The CDR3 has 13 amino acids. In nucleotides, the CDR3 is TGTGCCAGCTCCACCCGATCCTACAATGAGCAGTTCTTC. It encodes CASSTRSYNEQFF.

This chain joins TRBV5-4 and TRBJ2-3, with TRBD2 matching over 10 bases. Germline V gene sequence: CDR1 SGHNT, CDR2 YYREEE (reference sequence). V trimming: 4 bases; J trimming: 6 bases; junction bases outside the gene matches: 2. The CDR3 covers 13 residues. The CDR3 region is CASSLAGVDTQYF. CDR3 bases: TGTGCCAGCAGCCTAGCGGGGGTTGATACGCAGTATTTT. Using reference TRBV5-4 and TRBJ2-3 for the parts outside the CDR3, the full variable domain is ETGVTQSPTHLIKTRGQQVTLRCSSQSGHNTVSWYQQALGQGPQFIFQYYREEENGRGNFPPRFSGLQFPNYSSELNVNALELDDSALYLCASSLAGVDTQYFGPGTRLTVL.

The J gene is TRBJ1-3, the V gene TRBV12-5; 9 bases line up with TRBD1. The trim removed 3 bases at V and 7 bases at J, leaving 4 bases unmatched. The CDR3 consists of 14 residues. The V gene's germline CDR1 is LGHNT and CDR2 FRNRAP. The chain's CDR3 is CASGFTGGGNTIYF. CDR3 in DNA: TGTGCTAGTGGTTTTACAGGGGGCGGGAACACCATATATTTT.

V is TRBV29-1 and J is TRBJ2-7, with D possibly being TRBD1 (5 bases). The germline V and J ends were trimmed by 3 bases and 0 bases, with 9 bases remaining between them. CDR1 is SQVTM, CDR2 ANQGSEA, per germline. The CDR3 runs 13 residues. CDR3 loop: CSVEGQSSYEQYF. In nucleotides, the CDR3 is TGCAGCGTTGAGGGGCAGAGCTCCTACGAGCAGTACTTC.

V and J are TRBV5-6 and TRBJ2-1, with 10 bases lining up with TRBD2. Looked up from germline, CDR1 is SGHDT and CDR2 is YYEEEE. V was clipped by 7 bases and J by 4 bases; unmatched bases: 5. The CDR3 consists of 14 residues. CDR3: CASLLAGEYNEQFF. The CDR3 DNA reads as TGTGCCAGCCTGCTAGCGGGGGAGTACAATGAGCAGTTCTTC.

The genes are TRBV10-3 and TRBJ1-1; no clear D. Trimming stripped 0 bases from V and 0 bases from J, with 17 bases between. The CDR3 extends over 18 amino acids. Germline V CDR1 and CDR2: ENHRY, SYGVKD. The DNA of the CDR3 is TGTGCCATCAGTGAGTCGAGGAGGTCAGCCACACTGAACACTGAAGCTTTCTTT. It translates to CAISESRRSATLNTEAFF.

The CDR3 nucleotides read TGTGCCAGCAGTGTGGGACATGAGCAGTTCTTC. It encodes CASSVGHEQFF. The chain recombines TRBV12-3 or TRBV12-4 with TRBJ2-1; the D gene could be TRBD1 or TRBD2 (5 bases each). Trimming took 5 bases from V and 8 from J, leaving 7 bases between them. This CDR3 is 11 amino acids long.

The V call is TRBV5-1, the J call TRBJ2-1; 7 bases agree with TRBD1. This CDR3 has 12 residues. Germline lookup yields CDR1 SGHRS and CDR2 YFSETQ. J was trimmed by 6 bases and V by 3 bases; bases with no gene match: 0. The CDR3 here is CASSSGGNEQFF. CDR3 nucleotides: TGCGCCAGCAGCTCAGGGGGCAATGAGCAGTTCTTC.

This clone was picked up a small number of times. This chain links TRBV10-3 with TRBJ1-3; the D gene is possibly TRBD1 (5 bases). The CDR3 is 13 amino acids. Trimming stripped 8 bases from V and 1 base from J, with 9 bases between. Germline values: CDR1 ENHRY, CDR2 SYGVKD. Here the CDR3 DNA reads TGTGCCATCCGACAGCCTTCTGGAAACACCATATATTTT. It encodes CAIRQPSGNTIYF.

The gene calls are TRBV11-2 and TRBJ2-7; TRBD1 might be the D (5 bases). Germline lookup yields CDR1 SGHAT and CDR2 FQNNGV. The germline V and J ends were trimmed by 0 bases and 2 bases, with 11 bases remaining between them. The CDR3 has 15 residues. CDR3 amino acids: CASSLEGAPTYEQYF. For the CDR3, the DNA is TGTGCCAGCAGCTTAGAAGGGGCGCCTACCTACGAGCAGTACTTC.

The CDR3 sequence is CASSLSGVSSAYGYTF. CDR3 sequence (DNA): TGTGCCAGCAGTTTATCGGGGGTCTCCTCGGCCTATGGCTACACCTTC. The chain is built from TRBV27 and TRBJ1-2; the D gene is possibly TRBD1 (5 bases). With 0 bases removed from V and 4 bases from J, the gap between germline ends came to 15 bases. This CDR3 has 16 amino acids. Germline CDR1 MNHEY, CDR2 SMNVEV (reference sequence).

This clone was observed once. The gene calls are TRBV12-2 and TRBJ2-3. TRBV12-2 is a pseudogene segment. This CDR3 region has 14 residues. CDR3 region: CASRLRAYTDTQYF. The CDR3 DNA reads as TGTGCAAGTCGACTTCGGGCTTACACAGATACGCAGTATTTT.

This chain joins TRBV5-1 and TRBJ2-3, with D perhaps matching TRBD1 (7 bases). Germline values: CDR1 SGHRS, CDR2 YFSETQ. The length of the CDR3 is 17 residues. Trimming pared 0 bases from V and 2 bases from J, leaving 16 bases between. In nucleotides, the CDR3 is TGCGCCAGCAGCTTGGCAGGGGGGACAACGACCACAGATACGCAGTATTTT. It translates to CASSLAGGTTTTDTQYF. The variable domain in full, completed from reference TRBV5-1 and TRBJ2-3, reads KAGVTQTPRYLIKTRGQQVTLSCSPISGHRSVSWYQQTPGQGLQFLFEYFSETQRNKGNFPGRFSGRQFSNSRSEMNVSTLELGDSALYLCASSLAGGTTTTDTQYFGPGTRLTVL.

The chain recombines TRBV25-1 with TRBJ1-2; unclear D gene. V was cut by 5 bases and J by 4 bases, with 5 bases left in between. CDR3 length: 11 amino acids. Germline V gene data show CDR1 as MGHDK and CDR2 as SYGVNS. The CDR3 DNA reads TGTGCCAGCAGTTTCACCTATGGCTACACCTTC. Its protein product is CASSFTYGYTF.

The CDR3 bases are TGTGCCATCAGTGAGTCGTGGGGCTACACCTTC. It yields the protein CAISESWGYTF. The chain has TRBV10-3 and TRBJ1-2; D remains unclear. The CDR3 runs 11 residues. Germline V gene data show CDR1 as ENHRY and CDR2 as SYGVKD. With 0 bases removed from V and 8 bases from J, the gap between germline ends came to 4 bases.

The J gene is TRBJ2-4, the V gene TRBV3-1 (or the pseudogene TRBV3-2), with D unresolved. Looked up from germline, CDR1 is LGHDT and CDR2 is YNNKEL (reference sequence). The CDR3 length is 16 residues. The V end lost 1 base, the J end lost 6 bases, and 16 bases lay between the germline ends. The CDR3: CASSQGTKAPLNIQYF. The DNA for the CDR3 is TGTGCCAGCAGCCAAGGTACCAAGGCCCCTTTAAACATTCAGTACTTC.

This clone was found a few times. The chain couples TRBV12-5 to TRBJ1-5; 7 bases line up with TRBD1. The germline gives CDR1 LGHNT, CDR2 FRNRAP. This CDR3 region has 14 residues. V trimming: 6 bases; J trimming: 6 bases; junction bases outside the gene matches: 8. CDR3 amino acids: CASGYDREGQPQHF. CDR3 DNA sequence: TGTGCTAGTGGATACGACAGGGAGGGTCAGCCCCAGCATTTT.

This chain's CDR3 is CASSPGTGGSGELFF. The CDR3 DNA is TGTGCCAGCAGCCCCGGGACAGGGGGGTCTGGGGAGCTGTTTTTT. The chain couples TRBV7-6 to TRBJ2-2, with TRBD1 identical over 11 bases. J was trimmed by 8 bases and V by 5 bases; bases with no gene match: 7. This CDR3 has 15 residues. Germline V CDR1 and CDR2: SGHVS, FNYEAQ.

This clone appeared once. The chain links TRBV7-9 to TRBJ2-5; D call uncertain. The CDR3 totals 14 residues. CDR1 SEHNR and CDR2 FQNEAQ come from the germline V gene (reference sequence). V dropped 1 base and J dropped 2 bases, with 8 bases sitting between them. The CDR3: CASSLGQAQETQYF. CDR3 coding DNA: TGTGCCAGCAGCTTAGGCCAGGCACAAGAGACCCAGTACTTC.

The chain couples TRBV7-9 to TRBJ1-5; D perhaps matches TRBD1 (5 bases). V lost 5 bases and J lost 6, with 14 bases in between. The length of the CDR3 is 14 residues. Germline-derived CDR1 and CDR2 are SEHNR and FQNEAQ (reference sequence). Here the CDR3 reads CASSGGGFPQPQHF. The CDR3 DNA reads as TGTGCCAGCAGCGGGGGAGGGTTTCCTCAGCCCCAGCATTTT.

This clone was seen just once. CDR3 amino acids: CASSPARDGNYGYTF. The CDR3, as DNA: TGTGCCAGCAGTCCCGCTAGGGACGGTAACTATGGCTACACCTTC. The chain has TRBV6-5 and TRBJ1-2, with a tentative D call TRBD1 (5 bases). The CDR3 has 15 residues. V was cut by 5 bases and J by 1 base, with 14 bases left in between. Germline CDR1 and CDR2: MNHEY and SVGAGI.